Below, 21 T cell receptor beta chains from the same sample are listed, as sequenced in a study of T cell responses to AZD1222 COVID-19 vaccine. The table came from immunoSEQ multiplex PCR; TCRdb's copy has only in-frame clones and leaves some out. The repertoire includes around 140,000 clones, 85% of them detected once, and approximately 8% sits in the top ten. Here the sequenced sample was peripheral blood, taken 28 days after the second dose of the MenACWY control vaccine. The receptors come from an adult who received the MenACWY meningococcal vaccine as a control.

The chain carries TRBV6-5 and TRBJ1-3; D uncertain. Germline V gives CDR1 MNHEY, CDR2 SVGAGI. V was pared by 4 bases and J by 2 bases, with 6 bases between. This CDR3 spans 13 amino acids. The chain's CDR3 is CASSSGAGNTIYF. For the CDR3, the DNA is TGTGCCAGCAGTTCCGGGGCTGGAAACACCATATATTTT.

The chain links TRBV5-1 to TRBJ1-3; D gene ambiguous. The ends were cut back, 5 bases at V and 0 bases at J, with 12 bases in the middle. The CDR3 totals 15 residues. Germline V gives CDR1 SGHRS, CDR2 YFSETQ. The CDR3 DNA follows: TGCGCCAGCAGGGATATCTCGAGCTCTGGAAACACCATATATTTT. Protein: CASRDISSSGNTIYF.

V usage is TRBV5-1 and J usage is TRBJ1-2; D uncertain. Per germline, CDR1 SGHRS and CDR2 YFSETQ. Trimming shortened V by 0 bases and J by 2 bases, and 8 bases separated the two germline ends. CDR3 size: 14 residues. DNA for the CDR3: TGCGCCAGCAGCTTGGCCCAAATGAACTATGGCTACACCTTC. Protein: CASSLAQMNYGYTF. The full variable domain, in which reference TRBV5-1 and TRBJ1-2 provide the parts outside the CDR3, is KAGVTQTPRYLIKTRGQQVTLSCSPISGHRSVSWYQQTPGQGLQFLFEYFSETQRNKGNFPGRFSGRQFSNSRSEMNVSTLELGDSALYLCASSLAQMNYGYTFGSGTRLTVV.

This chain links TRBV11-2 with TRBJ2-1; 9 bases line up with TRBD2. The CDR3 consists of 18 residues. CDR1 and CDR2 from the germline V gene are SGHAT and FQNNGV. Germline trimming cut 5 bases from V and 0 bases from J; bases unmatched to any gene: 11. The CDR3 nucleotides are TGTGCCAGCAGCCCCGCCGCACTAGCGGGCTACTCCTACAATGAGCAGTTCTTC. It is translated as CASSPAALAGYSYNEQFF. The variable domain in full, with the rest retrieved from reference TRBV11-2 and TRBJ2-1, is EAGVAQSPRYKIIEKRQSVAFWCNPISGHATLYWYQQILGQGPKLLIQFQNNGVVDDSQLPKDRFSAERLKGVDSTLKIQPAKLEDSAVYLCASSPAALAGYSYNEQFFGPGTRLTVL.

CDR3 sequence reads: CASHDSSGANVLTF. The CDR3 nucleotides read TGCGCCAGCCACGACAGCTCTGGGGCCAACGTCCTGACTTTC. The chain carries TRBV5-1 and TRBJ2-6; TRBD1 might be the D (5 bases). The germline V gene has CDR1 SGHRS and CDR2 YFSETQ. CDR3 length equals 14 residues. V lost 7 bases and J lost 0, with 8 bases in between.

The gene calls are TRBV7-8 and TRBJ1-5, with D tentatively TRBD1 (5 bases). Deletions cut 6 bases from V and 3 bases from J, with 9 bases between. CDR3 size: 13 residues. Germline-derived CDR1 and CDR2 are SGHVS and FQNEAQ. The CDR3 DNA sequence: TGTGCCAGCAGACCAGGGTTCAATCAGCCCCAGCATTTT. Translation gives CASRPGFNQPQHF.

The J gene is TRBJ1-2, the V gene TRBV11-2, with TRBD1 matching over 10 bases. Germline loops: CDR1 SGHAT, CDR2 FQNNGV. V was pared by 2 bases and J by 5 bases, with 5 bases of the junction left unmatched. This CDR3 has 15 amino acids. The CDR3 coding sequence is TGTGCCAGCAGCTTACAAAGGACAGGGGGGTATGGCTACACCTTC. Amino acid sequence: CASSLQRTGGYGYTF.

This chain connects TRBV10-3 to TRBJ2-7, with D perhaps assigned TRBD1 or TRBD2 (5 bases each). V dropped 11 bases and J dropped 5 bases, with 13 bases sitting between them. This CDR3 has 11 residues. From germline, CDR1 is ENHRY and CDR2 SYGVKD. The CDR3 region has the DNA TGTGCCTCAGGGACGATCAACGAGCAGTACTTC. Translation: CASGTINEQYF.

The chain recombines TRBV7-9 with TRBJ1-2; D is ambiguous. V shed 3 bases and J shed 1 base, with 6 bases lying between them. CDR1 is SEHNR, CDR2 FQNEAQ, per germline (reference sequence). The CDR3 extends over 13 amino acids. The CDR3 DNA reads TGTGCCAGCAGCTTGGGAAATAACTATGGCTACACCTTC. Translation gives CASSLGNNYGYTF.

The rearrangement links TRBV19 to TRBJ2-5; D remains unclear. Germline CDR1 reads LNHDA; CDR2 reads SQIVND (reference sequence). The CDR3 is made up of 15 amino acids. Between the trimmed V and J ends, which lost 3 bases and 1 base, there was a span of 12 bases. The CDR3 DNA reads as TGTGCCAGTAGTATTAGAGCCCGAACCCAAGAGACCCAGTACTTC. Encoded protein: CASSIRARTQETQYF.

The V call is TRBV7-8, the J call TRBJ2-5; 7 nucleotides line up with TRBD1. The length of the CDR3 is 15 residues. Trimming cost V 5 bases and J 3 bases; bases outside gene matches: 9. Germline CDR1 and CDR2: SGHVS and FQNEAQ. The chain's CDR3 is CASSPYVDREETQYF. The CDR3 region has the DNA TGTGCCAGCAGCCCATACGTCGACAGGGAAGAGACCCAGTACTTC.

This CDR3 reads CASSLVVGNTIYF. CDR3 in DNA: TGTGCCAGCAGCTTAGTGGTTGGAAACACCATATATTTT. This sequence joins TRBV7-2 and TRBJ1-3; D ambiguous. The CDR3 length is 13 residues. Germline CDR1 reads SGHTA; CDR2 reads FQGNSA. V lost 1 base, J lost 3 bases, and 4 bases lay in between.

The rearrangement joins TRBV5-6 to TRBJ2-7; D may be TRBD1 (6 bases). V gave up 0 bases and J gave up 5 bases, with 15 bases separating them. CDR1 is SGHDT and CDR2 is YYEEEE in the germline V gene. The CDR3 has 15 amino acids. CDR3 loop: CASSLAVTGRNEQYV. In DNA, the CDR3 is TGTGCCAGCAGCTTGGCGGTCACAGGGCGGAACGAGCAGTACGTC.

CDR3 residues: CASIGGGRQFF. CDR3 DNA: TGCGCCAGCATCGGCGGGGGGAGACAGTTCTTC. V usage is TRBV10-2 and J usage is TRBJ2-1; 8 bases agree with TRBD2. Trimming removed 7 bases from V and 13 bases from J; junction bases left unmatched: 6. Germline V gives CDR1 WSHSY, CDR2 SAAADI. The CDR3 contains 11 residues.

This clone has a handful of counts. In the same sample, other DNA sequences code for this CDR3. This sequence joins TRBV29-1 and TRBJ1-1, with D possibly matching TRBD1 (5 bases). Germline assignment: CDR1 SQVTM and CDR2 ANQGSEA. The V and J ends lost 4 bases and 3 bases respectively, with 6 bases between them. The CDR3 is made up of 11 amino acids. CDR3 DNA: TGCAGCGTTGGAGGGGACACTGAAGCTTTCTTT. This translates into CSVGGDTEAFF.

CDR3 amino acids: CASSLSPDHNEQFF. In DNA, the CDR3 is TGTGCCAGCAGCTTATCGCCGGATCACAATGAGCAGTTCTTC. The V gene is TRBV7-2, the J gene TRBJ2-1, with unresolved D. Trimming removed 2 bases from V and 5 bases from J, with 10 bases in between. The CDR3 spans 14 residues. Germline V gene sequence: CDR1 SGHTA, CDR2 FQGNSA.

The gene calls are TRBV5-1 and TRBJ2-5, with D hard to call. Germline V lookup: CDR1 SGHRS, CDR2 YFSETQ. The CDR3 has 12 amino acids. V was trimmed by 6 bases and J by 0 bases, leaving 6 bases between them. The CDR3 nucleotides read TGCGCCAGCAAACCTGACCAAGAGACCCAGTACTTC. It encodes CASKPDQETQYF.

Only a few counts were recorded for this clone. The genes are TRBV27 and TRBJ1-2; maybe TRBD1 (6 bases). The V gene's germline CDR1 is MNHEY and CDR2 SMNVEV (reference sequence). Deletions cut 5 bases from V and 7 bases from J, with 17 bases between. CDR3 length: 14 amino acids. Written as DNA, the CDR3 is TGTGCCAGCAGTCAACAGGGAGCGTTTTTTGGCTACACCTTC. Translating gives CASSQQGAFFGYTF.

The chain is built from TRBV11-3 and TRBJ2-7, with D hard to call. CDR1 is SGHNT, CDR2 YENEEA, per germline. V dropped 3 bases and J dropped 2 bases, with 11 bases sitting between them. This CDR3 region has 14 residues. CDR3: CASSLYGSTYEQYF. As DNA, the CDR3 is TGTGCCAGCAGCTTGTACGGCTCGACCTACGAGCAGTACTTC.

The chain is built from TRBV2 and TRBJ1-5; 7 nucleotides align to TRBD1. Germline CDR1 reads SNHLY; CDR2 reads FYNNEI. V shed 6 bases and J 0 bases; nucleotides not matched to a gene: 11. This CDR3 contains 17 residues. In DNA, the CDR3 is TGTGCCAGCAGCCTTGACAGGGTTGGGAATAGCAATCAGCCCCAGCATTTT. This codes for CASSLDRVGNSNQPQHF.

In this sample, this clone turned up a few times. The chain is built from TRBV19 and TRBJ1-2; the D gene is possibly TRBD1 (6 bases). The CDR3 has 15 amino acids. The germline V and J ends were trimmed by 7 bases and 0 bases, with 15 bases remaining between them. The germline V gene has CDR1 LNHDA and CDR2 SQIVND (reference sequence). The CDR3 reads CASNQPGDTNYGYTF. The CDR3 DNA sequence: TGTGCCAGTAATCAACCAGGGGACACTAACTATGGCTACACCTTC.